This TCR beta chain was identified in a study of vaccination effects on CD4 cells after COVID-19. Background on the study: Antigen-specific CD4+ T cells were expanded with viral peptide pools in the ViraFEST assay before sequencing. For each well, roughly 2 million PBMC were cultured with 10 IU/ml IL-2 and around 10 ug/ml peptides. Findings and caveats of the study: Marked clonal contraction was seen in infection- and vaccine-induced clones late after vaccination.

Profiling relied on immunoSEQ multiplex PCR, and the TCRdb table lists in-frame clones only, not all of them. This sample has some 39,000 clones; 82% occur once, and the top ten carry less than 3%. When nine to ten days of culture had elapsed, CD4+ T cells were isolated. People in the vaccine group had not been infected with SARS-CoV-2 before, and their nucleocapsid antibodies were negative. A note on this clone: As yet, its antigen is unknown.

Germline CDR1 LNHDA, CDR2 SQIVND (reference sequence). The CDR3 contains 14 residues. V shed 7 bases and J shed 1 base, with 8 bases lying between them. This TCR derives from a human donor who received a COVID-19 vaccine. The material sequenced was CD4+ T cells from PBMCs cultured without peptide, taken before COVID-19 vaccination. The chain carries TRBV19 and TRBJ2-6; the D is unclear. The CDR3 nucleotides are TGTGCCAGTAATTATGATTCTGGGGCCAACGTCCTGACTTTC. Translating gives CASNYDSGANVLTF.